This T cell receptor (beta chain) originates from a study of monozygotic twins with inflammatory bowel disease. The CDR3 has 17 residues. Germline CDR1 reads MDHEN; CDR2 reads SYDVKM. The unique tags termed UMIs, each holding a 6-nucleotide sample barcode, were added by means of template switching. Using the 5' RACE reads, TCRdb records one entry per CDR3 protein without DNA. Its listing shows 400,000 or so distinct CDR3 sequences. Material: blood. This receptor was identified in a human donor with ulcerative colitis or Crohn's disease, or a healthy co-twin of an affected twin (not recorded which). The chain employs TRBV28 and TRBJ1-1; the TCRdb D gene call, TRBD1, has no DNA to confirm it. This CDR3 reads CASSPFWGQGGGTEAFF. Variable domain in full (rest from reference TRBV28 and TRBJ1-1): DVKVTQSSRYLVKRTGEKVFLECVQDMDHENMFWYRQDPGLGLRLIYFSYDVKMKEKGDIPEGYSVSREKKERFSLILESASTNQTSMYLCASSPFWGQGGGTEAFFGQGTRLTVV.